This T cell receptor beta chain came from a study of post-analysis software for immune sequencing data. Study as a whole: Patients had relapsing-remitting, secondary progressive or progressive-relapsing multiple sclerosis; some lacked subtype. Findings of the study overall: Significantly lower normalized Chao1 diversity was found in patients with multiple sclerosis relative to controls. By F measure, samples from a shared preparation batch strongly co-clustered. Patients carried roughly 5 TRBV segments more frequently than controls did, and TRBV5-6, TRBV5-1 and TRBV20-1 were among them.

Germline values: CDR1 SEHNR, CDR2 FQNEAQ (reference sequence). The ends lost 0 bases at V and 2 bases at J; junction bases unmatched: 7. The CDR3 is 17 residues long. The sample holds a few counts of this clonotype. Its specificity is not known. Incorporated into the TCR beta cDNA libraries were unique molecular identifiers, which served to reduce PCR and sequencing biases. TCRdb re-called the PCR reads with MiXCR, one entry per CDR3 protein. The data contain hundreds of thousands of distinct CDR3 sequences, around 27% of them singletons. The chain couples TRBV7-9 to TRBJ2-1, with 7 bases lining up with TRBD2. This clonotype was obtained from a girl aged 5-17 years with multiple sclerosis. The sample consisted of blood. CDR3 sequence (DNA): TGTGCCAGCAGCTTAGCCTCCGGGGCGGGAGCCTACAATGAGCAGTTCTTC. This translates into CASSLASGAGAYNEQFF.